These T cell receptor beta chains were read from a single sample in a study of CDR3 diversity in severe acne. TCRdb redid the calling of the PCR reads with MiXCR, one entry per CDR3 protein. The repertoire holds more than 70,000 distinct CDR3 sequences, with 45% to 50% as singletons. Sequencing used blood. These receptors originate from a male donor in good health, serving as a control. CDR3s include the opening cysteine and the closing phenylalanine or tryptophan. D genes are given only for firm matches. A row's size may be missing; if present it is once, few, many or a size class.

clone size	V gene	J gene	CDR3 length	D gene	CDR3 DNA	CDR3 protein
many	TRBV3-1	TRBJ2-7	15	TRBD2	TGTGCCAGCAGCCAAAGACTAGCGGGAGACTACGAGCAGTACTTC	CASSQRLAGDYEQYF
-	TRBV20-1	TRBJ2-5	15	-	TGCAGTGCTAGATATGAGGTCGGGGGCCAAGAGACCCAGTACTTC	CSARYEVGGQETQYF
few	TRBV20-1	TRBJ1-2	11	-	TGCAGTGCTAAAAGGAGCTATGGCTACACCTTC	CSAKRSYGYTF
many	TRBV6-6	TRBJ1-1	16	-	TGTGCCAGCAGTTACCCGCAGGAACCATTCCGCCCTGAAGCTTTCTTT	CASSYPQEPFRPEAFF
-	TRBV2	TRBJ1-4	16	-	TGTGCCAGCAGTGCCCAGGGGCATCTGACTAATGAAAAACTGTTTTTT	CASSAQGHLTNEKLFF
-	TRBV24-1	TRBJ1-2	16	-	TGTGCCACCAGTGATTTTGCAGGGGAAGGCCTCTATGGCTGCACCTTC	CATSDFAGEGLYGCTF
medium-sized	TRBV2	TRBJ2-5	17	TRBD1	TGTGCCAGCGGGGGATTCTGGGACAGGGGAGACAAAGAGACCCAGTACTTC	CASGGFWDRGDKETQYF
-	TRBV4-2	TRBJ2-5	16	TRBD2	TGTGCCAGCAGCCAAGATTTTAGGGACTATCAAGAGACCCAGTACTTC	CASSQDFRDYQETQYF
-	TRBV7-3	TRBJ1-1	14	-	TGTGCCAGCAGCTTAGAGGCGGGAGACACTGGAGCTTTCTTT	CASSLEAGDTGAFF
-	TRBV5-4	TRBJ2-1	17	TRBD2	TGTGCCAGCAGCTTGGGCGGGACTAGCGGAAGTTACAATGAGCAGTTCTTC	CASSLGGTSGSYNEQFF
-	TRBV6-6	TRBJ1-2	13	-	TGTGCCAGCAGTTACCCAGAAGGGGATGGCTACACCTTC	CASSYPEGDGYTF
few	TRBV19	TRBJ2-6	16	-	TGTGCCAGTAGTAGGGAGAGAGTCCCCGGGGCCAACGTCCTGACTTTC	CASSRERVPGANVLTF
-	TRBV20-1	TRBJ2-2	13	TRBD1	TGCAGTGCTAGAGGACAGGGGGCGAGGGAGCTGTTTTTT	CSARGQGARELFF
few	TRBV25-1	TRBJ2-7	14	-	TGTGCCAGCAGTGAGGAAAGCAGCTCCTACGAGCAGTACTTC	CASSEESSSYEQYF
-	TRBV20-1	TRBJ2-7	12	-	TGCAGTGCTAGGGACAGTAGCTACGAGCAGTACTTC	CSARDSSYEQYF
-	TRBV3-1	TRBJ1-2	14	-	TGTGCCAGCAGCCAAGATACAGGCAACTATGGCTACACCTTC	CASSQDTGNYGYTF